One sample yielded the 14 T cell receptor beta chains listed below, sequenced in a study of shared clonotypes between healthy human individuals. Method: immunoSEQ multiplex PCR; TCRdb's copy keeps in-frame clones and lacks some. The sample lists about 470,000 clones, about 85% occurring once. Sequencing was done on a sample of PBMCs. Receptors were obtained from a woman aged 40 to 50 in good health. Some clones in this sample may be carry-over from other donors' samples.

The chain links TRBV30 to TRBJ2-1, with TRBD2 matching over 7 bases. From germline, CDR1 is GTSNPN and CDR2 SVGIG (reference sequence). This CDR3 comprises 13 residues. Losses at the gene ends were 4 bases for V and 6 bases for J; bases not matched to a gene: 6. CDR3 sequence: CAWTVIAGNEQFF. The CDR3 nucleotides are TGTGCCTGGACAGTAATAGCGGGCAATGAGCAGTTCTTC.

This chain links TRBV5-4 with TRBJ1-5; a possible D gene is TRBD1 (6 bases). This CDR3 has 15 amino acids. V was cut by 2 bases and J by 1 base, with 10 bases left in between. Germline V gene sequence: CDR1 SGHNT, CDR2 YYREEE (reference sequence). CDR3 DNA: TGTGCCAGCAGCTTAGGAGGGGGGAGCAATCAGCCCCAGCATTTT. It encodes CASSLGGGSNQPQHF.

The chain's CDR3 is CASVANTGELFF. Written as DNA, the CDR3 is TGTGCCAGCGTGGCGAACACCGGGGAGCTGTTTTTT. The rearrangement uses TRBV6-6 and TRBJ2-2, with D unclear. Germline assignment: CDR1 MNHNY and CDR2 SVGAGI (reference sequence). Trimming left V 8 bases short and J 0 bases short, with 4 bases between. This CDR3 has 12 residues.

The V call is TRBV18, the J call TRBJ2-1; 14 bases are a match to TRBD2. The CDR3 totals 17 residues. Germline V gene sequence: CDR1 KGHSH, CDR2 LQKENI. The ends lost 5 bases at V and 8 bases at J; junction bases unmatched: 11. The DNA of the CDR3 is TGTGCCAGCTCAGGACGACTAGCGGGAGGGCCTTTCCATGAGCAGTTCTTC. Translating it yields CASSGRLAGGPFHEQFF.

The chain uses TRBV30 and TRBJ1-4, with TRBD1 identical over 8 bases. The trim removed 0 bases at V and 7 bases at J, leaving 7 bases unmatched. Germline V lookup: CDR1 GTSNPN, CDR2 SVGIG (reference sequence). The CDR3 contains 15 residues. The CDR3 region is CAWSVGQGSGEKLFF. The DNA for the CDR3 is TGTGCCTGGAGTGTAGGACAGGGTAGTGGTGAAAAACTGTTTTTT.

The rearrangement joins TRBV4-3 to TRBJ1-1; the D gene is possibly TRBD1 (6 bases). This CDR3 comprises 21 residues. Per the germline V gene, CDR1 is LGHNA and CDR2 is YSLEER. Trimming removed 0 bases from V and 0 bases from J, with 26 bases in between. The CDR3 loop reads CASSQDWGGSANGWMNTEAFF. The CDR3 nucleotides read TGCGCCAGCAGCCAAGATTGGGGGGGCAGTGCAAATGGTTGGATGAACACTGAAGCTTTCTTT.

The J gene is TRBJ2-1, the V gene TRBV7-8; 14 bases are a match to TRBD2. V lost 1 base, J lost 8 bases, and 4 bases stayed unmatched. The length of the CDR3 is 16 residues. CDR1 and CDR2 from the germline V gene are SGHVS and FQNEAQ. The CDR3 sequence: CASSLDGTSGSDEQFF. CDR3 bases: TGTGCCAGCAGCTTAGACGGGACTAGCGGGAGTGATGAGCAGTTCTTC.

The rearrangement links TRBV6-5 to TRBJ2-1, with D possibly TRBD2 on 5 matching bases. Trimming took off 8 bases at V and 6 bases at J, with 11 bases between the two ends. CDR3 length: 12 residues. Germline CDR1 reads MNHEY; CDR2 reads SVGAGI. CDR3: CASRTEANEQFF. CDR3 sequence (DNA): TGTGCCAGCCGGACGGAGGCCAATGAGCAGTTCTTC.

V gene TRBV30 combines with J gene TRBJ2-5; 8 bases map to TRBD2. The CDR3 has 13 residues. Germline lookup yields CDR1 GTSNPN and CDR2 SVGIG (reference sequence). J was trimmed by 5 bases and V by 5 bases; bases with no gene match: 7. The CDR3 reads CAWGREVYETQYF. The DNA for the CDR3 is TGTGCCTGGGGGCGGGAGGTGTATGAGACCCAGTACTTC. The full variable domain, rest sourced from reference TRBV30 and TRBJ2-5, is SQTIHQWPATLVQPVGSPLSLECTVEGTSNPNLYWYRQAAGRGLQLLFYSVGIGQISSEVPQNLSASRPQDRQFILSSKKLLLSDSGFYLCAWGREVYETQYFGPGTRLLVL.

The CDR3 region has the DNA TGTGCCAGCAGCTTAGCGCCAGGGATAAAGGATCAGCCCCAGCATTTT. As protein: CASSLAPGIKDQPQHF. The V call is TRBV7-9, the J call TRBJ1-5, with D possibly being TRBD1 (5 bases). Trimming removed 0 bases at V and 5 bases at J, with 14 bases between. The CDR3 loop spans 16 amino acids. Germline-derived CDR1 and CDR2 are SEHNR and FQNEAQ (reference sequence). The whole variable domain, filled in from reference TRBV7-9 and TRBJ1-5, reads DTGVSQNPRHKITKRGQNVTFRCDPISEHNRLYWYRQTLGQGPEFLTYFQNEAQLEKSRLLSDRFSAERPKGSFSTLEIQRTEQGDSAMYLCASSLAPGIKDQPQHFGDGTRLSIL.

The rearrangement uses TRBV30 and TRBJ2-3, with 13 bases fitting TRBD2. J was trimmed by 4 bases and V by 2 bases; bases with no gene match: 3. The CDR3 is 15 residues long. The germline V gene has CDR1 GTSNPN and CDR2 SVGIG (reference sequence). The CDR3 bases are TGTGCCTGGAGTCGCGGACTAGCGGGAGCAGATACGCAGTATTTT. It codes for CAWSRGLAGADTQYF.

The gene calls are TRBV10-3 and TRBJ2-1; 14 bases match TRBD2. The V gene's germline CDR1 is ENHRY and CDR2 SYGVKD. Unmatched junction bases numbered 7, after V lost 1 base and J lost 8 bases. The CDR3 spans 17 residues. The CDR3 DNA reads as TGTGCCATCAGTGAGTTCGGGACTAGCGGGAGCGGCCATGAGCAGTTCTTC. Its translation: CAISEFGTSGSGHEQFF.

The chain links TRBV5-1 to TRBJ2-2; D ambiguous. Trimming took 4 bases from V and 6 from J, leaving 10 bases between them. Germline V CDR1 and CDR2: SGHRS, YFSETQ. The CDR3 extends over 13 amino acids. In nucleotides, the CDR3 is TGCGCCAGCAGCACCCGGCCGGCCGGGGAGCTGTTTTTT. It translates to CASSTRPAGELFF.

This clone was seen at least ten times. CDR3 sequence: CAISEGQIAGYTF. The CDR3 nucleotides read TGTGCCATCAGTGAAGGACAGATTGCTGGCTACACCTTC. This chain joins TRBV10-3 and TRBJ1-2; TRBD1 might be the D (6 bases). Germline loops: CDR1 ENHRY, CDR2 SYGVKD. V gave up 3 bases and J gave up 7 bases, with 12 bases separating them. The CDR3 runs 13 residues.